The 31 T cell receptor beta chains in this list originate from one sample, sequenced in a study of T-cell memory formation after mild COVID-19. TCRdb redid the calling of the 5' RACE reads with MiXCR, one entry per CDR3 protein. Altogether 550,000 to 700,000 distinct CDR3 sequences are present, under 20% being singletons, with the ten largest covering more than 10%. Sequencing was carried out using PBMCs or a T cell subset sorted from them (not recorded which). The receptors shown here come from an adult woman who had mild COVID-19 (a few samples of this study predate the infection). Cell type and time point are not known.

The chain recombines TRBV6-5 with TRBJ2-3; unclear D gene. Trimming shortened V by 6 bases and J by 0 bases, and 10 bases separated the two germline ends. The CDR3 is 14 amino acids. Germline V gene sequence: CDR1 MNHEY, CDR2 SVGAGI. The CDR3, as DNA: TGTGCCAGCAGACGCTACCGGAGCACAGATACGCAGTATTTT. Amino acids: CASRRYRSTDTQYF.

V usage is TRBV12-3 or TRBV12-4 and J usage is TRBJ2-7; maybe TRBD2 (6 bases). This CDR3 spans 16 amino acids. V dropped 1 base and J dropped 2 bases, with 15 bases sitting between them. CDR3 nucleotides: TGTGCCAGCAGTTTAGACGGCGGGGACGCCGCCTACGAGCAGTACTTC. Protein sequence: CASSLDGGDAAYEQYF.

The chain combines TRBV6-6 with TRBJ1-2; possibly TRBD1 for D (6 bases). Germline assignment: CDR1 MNHNY and CDR2 SVGAGI (reference sequence). The CDR3 runs 18 residues. The V and J ends lost 8 bases and 0 bases respectively, with 25 bases between them. CDR3 residues: CASETTTGRKLANYGYTF. Written as DNA, the CDR3 is TGTGCCAGCGAGACTACAACAGGGCGAAAACTAGCTAACTATGGCTACACCTTC.

This clonotype was found many times. The chain links TRBV12-3 or TRBV12-4 to TRBJ1-5; D might be TRBD1 (5 bases). CDR3 length: 15 amino acids. V lost 2 bases to trimming and J lost 1 base, with 9 bases between them. The CDR3 nucleotides read TGTGCCAGCAGTTTACAGGGTATAAGCAATCAGCCCCAGCATTTT. Translating it yields CASSLQGISNQPQHF.

The rearrangement uses TRBV7-8 and TRBJ2-1; D might be TRBD1 (5 bases). Deletions cut 3 bases from V and 5 bases from J, with 14 bases between. The length of the CDR3 is 15 residues. Germline CDR1 reads SGHVS; CDR2 reads FQNEAQ. The CDR3 coding sequence is TGTGCCAGCAGCTTTTTAGGGGCGATCAACAATGAGCAGTTCTTC. Its translation: CASSFLGAINNEQFF.

This clonotype was detected a few times. This rearrangement joins TRBV30 to TRBJ1-4, with D possibly matching TRBD1 (6 bases). Germline V CDR1 and CDR2: GTSNPN, SVGIG (reference sequence). The CDR3 spans 13 residues. Trimming left V 0 bases short and J 7 bases short, with 9 bases between. For the CDR3, the DNA is TGTGCCTGGAGTGTTAAGGGGGTTGAAAAACTGTTTTTT. This sequence encodes CAWSVKGVEKLFF.

The chain recombines TRBV3-1 with TRBJ2-5, with 7 bases that match TRBD1. Trimming cost V 2 bases and J 1 base; bases outside gene matches: 4. The length of the CDR3 is 15 residues. The germline CDR1 and CDR2 sequences are LGHDT and YNNKEL (reference sequence). The CDR3 region has the DNA TGTGCCAGCAGCCAAACCACAGGGGTCCAAGAGACCCAGTACTTC. Protein: CASSQTTGVQETQYF.

The gene calls are TRBV27 and TRBJ1-6; 8 positions agree with TRBD1. In germline, CDR1 is MNHEY, CDR2 SMNVEV (reference sequence). This CDR3 has 16 amino acids. V shed 3 bases, J shed 6 bases, and the junction held 7 bases outside the gene matches. DNA for the CDR3: TGTGCCAGCAGTTTGCCTCAGGGGGCGGGTAATTCACCCCTCCACTTT. Amino acids: CASSLPQGAGNSPLHF.

The chain carries TRBV2 and TRBJ2-1; D may be TRBD1 (5 bases). V was shortened by 8 bases and J by 5 bases, with 16 bases between the two germline ends. CDR3 size: 14 residues. Germline V lookup: CDR1 SNHLY, CDR2 FYNNEI. CDR3 coding DNA: TGTGCCAGCGGGGCTCCCCTAGATGACAATGAGCAGTTCTTC. It translates to CASGAPLDDNEQFF.

The gene calls are TRBV6-5 and TRBJ1-4, with D uncertain. Trimming stripped 0 bases from V and 8 bases from J, with 7 bases between. Germline V gene sequence: CDR1 MNHEY, CDR2 SVGAGI. This CDR3 is 13 amino acids long. CDR3 in amino acids: CASSYSASEKLFF. CDR3 in DNA: TGTGCCAGCAGTTACTCGGCCAGCGAAAAACTGTTTTTT.

This chain links TRBV6-2 or TRBV6-3 with TRBJ1-5; D gene unclear. Trimming removed 2 bases from V and 7 bases from J, with 6 bases in between. The CDR3 extends over 12 amino acids. CDR1 MNHEY and CDR2 SVGEGT come from the germline V gene. CDR3 bases: TGTGCCAGCAGTTACGGAGGGCAGCCCCAGCATTTT. Translation gives CASSYGGQPQHF.

V is TRBV9 and J is TRBJ2-1, with D possibly matching TRBD2 (5 bases). Germline CDR1 SGDLS, CDR2 YYNGEE. Trimming shortened V by 0 bases and J by 6 bases, and 13 bases separated the two germline ends. CDR3 size: 15 residues. The CDR3 bases are TGTGCCAGCAGCGTAGTGGCGGGTACGGGCAATGAGCAGTTCTTC. Protein sequence: CASSVVAGTGNEQFF.

This clonotype has only a few counts. The chain employs TRBV7-2 and TRBJ2-2; D is uncertain. Germline-derived CDR1 and CDR2 are SGHTA and FQGNSA. The CDR3 consists of 14 residues. V shed 1 base and J shed 7 bases, with 10 bases lying between them. In DNA, the CDR3 is TGTGCCAGCAGCTTAGGTTGGGGTGGCGGGGAGCTGTTTTTT. Its translation is CASSLGWGGGELFF.

V usage is TRBV5-5 and J usage is TRBJ2-7; perhaps TRBD2 as D (5 bases). V dropped 4 bases and J dropped 0 bases, with 14 bases sitting between them. CDR3 size: 15 residues. Germline CDR1 reads SGHKS; CDR2 reads YYEKEE (reference sequence). In DNA, the CDR3 is TGTGCCAGCAGCGACGGACTGAATCTCTCCTACGAGCAGTACTTC. It is translated as CASSDGLNLSYEQYF.

V and J are TRBV6-5 and TRBJ2-5; D remains unclear. Per germline, CDR1 MNHEY and CDR2 SVGAGI. The V gene lost 0 bases and the J gene lost 3 bases, with 26 bases spanning the gap. This CDR3 spans 20 amino acids. CDR3 amino acids: CASSYSKFSVASLLKETQYF. CDR3 DNA sequence: TGTGCCAGCAGTTACTCGAAATTCTCCGTAGCTTCCCTACTAAAAGAGACCCAGTACTTC.

The chain employs TRBV7-2 and TRBJ1-1; D call uncertain. Between the trimmed V and J ends, which lost 2 bases and 4 bases, there was a span of 17 bases. The CDR3 spans 16 residues. Germline values: CDR1 SGHTA, CDR2 FQGNSA. CDR3 amino acids: CASSLLAGVRSTEAFF. The CDR3, as DNA: TGTGCCAGCAGCTTATTGGCAGGAGTCCGATCCACTGAAGCTTTCTTT.

This clonotype has ten or more counts. The chain couples TRBV5-1 to TRBJ2-3; 11 bases are a match to TRBD2. With V trimmed by 2 bases and J by 2 bases, 4 bases remained unmatched. Germline V gives CDR1 SGHRS, CDR2 YFSETQ. The CDR3 length is 16 residues. The CDR3 spells CASSLTSGGHTDTQYF. Written as DNA, the CDR3 is TGCGCCAGCAGCTTAACTAGCGGGGGCCACACAGATACGCAGTATTTT.

The rearrangement links TRBV7-8 to TRBJ2-1, with D perhaps given as TRBD1 or TRBD2 (5 bases each). This CDR3 contains 18 residues. V lost 4 bases and J lost 2, with 21 bases in between. Germline CDR1 is SGHVS and CDR2 is FQNEAQ. CDR3 loop: CASSSRPRDPAPYNEQFF. In DNA form, the CDR3 reads TGTGCCAGCAGCTCCCGCCCTAGGGACCCAGCGCCCTACAATGAGCAGTTCTTC.

This clonotype occurred a few times. The V and J genes are TRBV5-1 and TRBJ1-2; 9 bases agree with TRBD1. Germline assignment: CDR1 SGHRS and CDR2 YFSETQ. The J segment lost 3 bases and the V segment lost 4 bases, leaving 13 bases of the junction unmatched. The CDR3 runs 17 residues. The CDR3 DNA reads as TGCGCCAGCAGCGACCCGGAGGGGACAGGGTATGACTATGGCTACACCTTC. Its translation is CASSDPEGTGYDYGYTF.

This clonotype was seen only a few times. This rearrangement joins TRBV5-1 to TRBJ1-4; D gene uncertain. Germline V gives CDR1 SGHRS, CDR2 YFSETQ. Trimming removed 4 bases from V and 5 bases from J, with 9 bases in between. This CDR3 comprises 13 residues. The DNA for the CDR3 is TGCGCCAGCAGCACCGACCGGAATGAAAAACTGTTTTTT. Amino acid sequence: CASSTDRNEKLFF.

This chain connects TRBV18 to TRBJ2-7; 9 bases line up with TRBD1. The CDR3 has 15 residues. V dropped 3 bases and J dropped 1; count of bases not matched to a gene: 4. CDR1 and CDR2 from the germline V gene are KGHSH and LQKENI. The CDR3 is CASSPRDRVSYEQYF. CDR3 bases: TGTGCCAGCTCACCCCGGGACAGGGTTTCCTACGAGCAGTACTTC.

The table lists this clonotype with many counts. The chain has TRBV5-1 and TRBJ2-7; TRBD2 matches at 7 bases. CDR3 length equals 15 residues. V lost 2 bases, J lost 6 bases, and 11 bases stayed unmatched. In germline, CDR1 is SGHRS, CDR2 YFSETQ. This CDR3 is CASSLMSQAGVEQYF. DNA of the CDR3: TGCGCCAGCAGCTTAATGTCACAGGCGGGGGTCGAGCAGTACTTC.

This clonotype came up a few times. This rearrangement joins TRBV7-6 to TRBJ2-5; 9 bases map to TRBD2. Germline V CDR1 and CDR2: SGHVS, FNYEAQ. The junction had 17 bases not matched to a gene; V was cut back by 5 bases and J by 4 bases. CDR3 length equals 18 residues. CDR3 sequence: CASSPRPLSGSMAETQYF. CDR3 sequence (DNA): TGTGCCAGCAGCCCCCGACCTCTTAGCGGGAGCATGGCAGAGACCCAGTACTTC.

This clonotype was counted only a few times. The chain links TRBV29-1 to TRBJ2-4; D is unclear. Germline assignment: CDR1 SQVTM and CDR2 ANQGSEA. The length of the CDR3 is 14 residues. V shed 6 bases and J shed 2 bases, with 14 bases lying between them. The CDR3 spells CSVTLGGTKNIQYF. CDR3 sequence (DNA): TGCAGCGTGACCCTCGGCGGAACCAAAAACATTCAGTACTTC.

J is TRBJ1-1 and V is TRBV7-9; D gene unclear. This CDR3 comprises 15 residues. CDR1 and CDR2 (germline): SEHNR, FQNEAQ (reference sequence). V dropped 5 bases and J dropped 8 bases, with 21 bases sitting between them. The CDR3 region is CASSPRETVREEAFF. The CDR3 DNA follows: TGTGCCAGCAGCCCCCGGGAGACTGTGAGGGAGGAAGCTTTCTTT. The complete variable domain, with remaining parts taken from reference TRBV7-9 and TRBJ1-1, reads DTGVSQNPRHKITKRGQNVTFRCDPISEHNRLYWYRQTLGQGPEFLTYFQNEAQLEKSRLLSDRFSAERPKGSFSTLEIQRTEQGDSAMYLCASSPRETVREEAFFGQGTRLTVV.

The V and J genes are TRBV5-1 and TRBJ2-1, with 10 bases identical to TRBD2. CDR3 length equals 17 residues. The V gene's germline CDR1 is SGHRS and CDR2 YFSETQ. V shed 4 bases, J shed 3 bases, and the junction held 10 bases outside the gene matches. For the CDR3, the DNA is TGCGCCAGCAGCCCTCCTAGCGGGAGTATCCGCTACAATGAGCAGTTCTTC. It translates to CASSPPSGSIRYNEQFF.

The rearrangement joins TRBV12-3 or TRBV12-4 to TRBJ1-4; tentative D call: TRBD1 (6 bases). V gave up 4 bases and J gave up 6 bases, with 15 bases separating them. The CDR3 runs to 15 residues. CDR3 sequence reads: CASSYGDPGDEKLFF. CDR3 nucleotides: TGTGCCAGCAGTTATGGGGACCCAGGGGATGAAAAACTGTTTTTT.

The DNA for the CDR3 is TGTGCCAGCAGTTTAGGCAGTGGCAACTATGGCTACACCTTC. Its translation: CASSLGSGNYGYTF. The chain carries TRBV12-3 or TRBV12-4 and TRBJ1-2; D is uncertain. Trimming cost V 1 base and J 2 bases, with 8 bases left between them. CDR3 size: 14 residues.

V and J are TRBV2 and TRBJ2-7; possibly TRBD1 or TRBD2 for D (5 bases each). Trimming removed 6 bases at V and 2 bases at J, with 8 bases between. This CDR3 spans 12 amino acids. Germline-derived CDR1 and CDR2 are SNHLY and FYNNEI. CDR3 sequence (DNA): TGTGCCAGCAGGGGGGACCCCTACGAGCAGTACTTC. It encodes CASRGDPYEQYF.

The V call is TRBV7-3, the J call TRBJ2-3; 10 bases are a match to TRBD2. The length of the CDR3 is 16 residues. Trimming took 3 bases from V and 4 from J; bases not matched to a gene: 7. Per germline, CDR1 SGHTA and CDR2 FQGTGA. The CDR3 sequence is CASSFGAGGTSDTQYF. The CDR3 DNA is TGTGCCAGCAGCTTTGGAGCGGGGGGGACCTCAGATACGCAGTATTTT. Full variable domain (missing parts from reference TRBV7-3 and TRBJ2-3): GAGVSQTPSNKVTEKGKYVELRCDPISGHTALYWYRQSLGQGPEFLIYFQGTGAADDSGLPNDRFFAVRPEGSVSTLKIQRTERGDSAVYLCASSFGAGGTSDTQYFGPGTRLTVL.

V usage is TRBV12-3 or TRBV12-4 and J usage is TRBJ1-2, with D unresolved. This CDR3 comprises 13 residues. Trimming shortened V by 6 bases and J by 8 bases, and 16 bases separated the two germline ends. CDR3 sequence: CASSVEAPAGYTF. In DNA, the CDR3 is TGTGCCAGCAGCGTGGAGGCCCCGGCGGGCTACACCTTC.